The following is a TCR beta chain sequence with its context. Its antigen is undetermined. The table came from immunoSEQ multiplex PCR; TCRdb's copy has only in-frame clones and leaves some out. This table holds about 350,000 clones, approximately 90% found once. The sample originates from a study of Ad26.COV2.S vaccination and SARS-CoV-2 variants. Study results and limitations: Substantial breadth in spike-specific CD8+ and CD4+ T cell responses was reportedly seen after vaccination.

The CDR3 is 15 amino acids. With 5 bases clipped from V and 4 bases from J, the junction kept 11 bases outside the gene matches. The germline CDR1 and CDR2 sequences are LNHDA and SQIVND (reference sequence). The input for sequencing was peripheral blood, taken after recovery from COVID-19. The chain combines TRBV19 with TRBJ2-7; the match to TRBD1 covers 7 bases. The sequence derives from a human donor who had recovered from COVID-19. This CDR3 reads CASSDQRGREYEQYF. For the CDR3, the DNA is TGTGCCAGTAGTGATCAGAGGGGGCGCGAGTACGAGCAGTACTTC.